What follows describes a single TCR beta chain. Its antigen has not been determined. Base quality data are lacking; no much larger clone is found one base away. Taken from cysteine to phenylalanine, the CDR3 has 17 residues. Only CDR3 DNA remains: 51 bases, in frame from the first base. The germline V gene encodes CDR1 SGHDT and CDR2 YYEEEE. V sheds 3 bases and J sheds 10 bases, leaving 23 bases between their ends. This sample is drawn from a study of control samples from healthy donors and cancer patients (dated by TCRdb to 2020 to 2021). Libraries were prepared through the immunoSEQ multiplex PCR assay. TCRdb provides this immuneACCESS table in a form limited to in-frame rearrangements. Some clones are lacking; in checked studies, under half of them reflect an unresolved V gene, and why the rest are absent is not known. This sample lists around 250,000 clones; over 75% were detected once. Together, the top ten hold less than 15% of the sample.

The sequence joins TRBV5-6 to TRBJ1-6; a weak D assignment points to TRBD1 (5 bases agree). This TCR came from a woman aged 55-70 years with lung cancer. What was sequenced was PBMCs. The bases read TGTGCCAGCAGCTGGGGGGTGTTCAGGGTGGTCGGATCACCCCTCCACTTT. Translated, this gives CASSWGVFRVVGSPLHF.